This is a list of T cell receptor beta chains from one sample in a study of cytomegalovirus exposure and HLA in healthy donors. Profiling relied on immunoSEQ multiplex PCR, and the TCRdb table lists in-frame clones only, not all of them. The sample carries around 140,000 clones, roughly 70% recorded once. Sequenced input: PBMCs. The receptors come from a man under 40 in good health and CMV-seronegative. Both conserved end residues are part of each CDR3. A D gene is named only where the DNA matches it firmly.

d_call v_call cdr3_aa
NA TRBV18 CASSPAGSSYEQYF
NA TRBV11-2 CASSLDEAGNHEQYF
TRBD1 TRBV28 CASSHLRRTGTHEQYF
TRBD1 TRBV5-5 CASTKQGESNTGELFF
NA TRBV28 CASAGTAETTIYF
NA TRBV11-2 CASSLSGPNQPQHF
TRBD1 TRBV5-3 CASTLGGGRVNQPQHF
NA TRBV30 CAWSRGFTEAFF
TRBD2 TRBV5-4 CASSSLAGIHEQYF
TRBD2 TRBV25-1 CASSGTGGPSEQYF
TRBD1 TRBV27 CASSLSRQGAYTQYF
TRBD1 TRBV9 CASSGTGGYEQYF
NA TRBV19 CASSGFGTEAFF
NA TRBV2 CASSEGGATNEKLFF
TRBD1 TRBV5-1 CASSSTGGYTEAFF
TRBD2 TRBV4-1 CASSQGGGRYEQFF
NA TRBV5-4 CASSLPQASAQYF
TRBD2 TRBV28 CASRETSGGSTDTQYF
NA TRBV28 CASTKGGAEWETQYF
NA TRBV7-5 CARSFTRSYEQYF
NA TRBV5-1 CASSLDSGSNYGYTF
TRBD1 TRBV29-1 CSVRDSMTEAFF
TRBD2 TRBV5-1 CASSSRGGLLEQFF
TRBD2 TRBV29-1 CSVEGSGVSEQYF
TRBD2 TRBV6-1 CASILLAGRHEQYF
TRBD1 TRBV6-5 CASSRDRGNYGYTF
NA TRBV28 CASSSYSTGELFF
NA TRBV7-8 CASSLLRSHSGANGLTF
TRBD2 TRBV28 CASSFGGRSPYEQYF
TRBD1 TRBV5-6 CASSYRGGEAFF
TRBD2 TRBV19 CASTRVAGGYEQYF
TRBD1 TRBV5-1 CASSLDRGHGETQYF
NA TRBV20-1 CSASRTEAFF
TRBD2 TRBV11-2 CASRPTSGYSETQYF
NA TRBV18 CASSRAGFNQPQHF
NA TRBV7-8 CASSLAFGGIHTGELFF
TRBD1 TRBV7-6 CASSLVRGQHTEAFF
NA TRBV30 CAWSLSQTANEKLFF
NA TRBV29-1 CSALTGEETQYF
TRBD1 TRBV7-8 CASSSRTGPSYEQYF
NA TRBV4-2 CASSQVVSYEQYF
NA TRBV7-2 CASSLVRPGTTTFRGYTF
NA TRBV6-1 CASGLGGLGTEAFF
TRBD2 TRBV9 CASSVRAGLEEDTQYF
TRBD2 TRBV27 CASSPLAGGAKNIQYF
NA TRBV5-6 CASSLVVATGGSF
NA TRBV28 CASKRGQDSNQPQHF
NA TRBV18 CASSPTPQASSNTEAFF
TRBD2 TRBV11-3 CASSLLAGGGNEQFF
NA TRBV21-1 CASSKWTGGSGEQYF
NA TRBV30 CAWSLLRADTQYF
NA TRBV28 CASRPSDTGEQYF